This T cell receptor beta chain was documented in a study of T cells in Graves' hyperthyroidism and ophthalmopathy. RNA transcripts were the template for amplifying TCR beta CDR3 regions. HTBI primers were employed in a first-round RT-PCR of the TCR CDR3. TCRdb redid the calling of the multiplex PCR reads with MiXCR, one entry per CDR3 protein. The sample has fewer than 900,000 distinct CDR3 sequences, around 20% seen once. Patients showing uncontrolled infection, other autoimmune disease, pregnancy or lactation were ineligible. Blood dates from first hyperthyroidism diagnosis, before any ophthalmopathy symptoms. The CDR3 is 16 residues long. Germline values: CDR1 SGHRS, CDR2 YFSETQ. As regards this clonotype: The junction does not match germline at one end; this may be a read error.

Material: blood. V gene TRBV5-1 combines with J gene TRBJ2-3, with TRBD2 identical over 9 bases. The clonotype originates from a woman aged 45-59 years with Graves' hyperthyroidism that later progressed to Graves' ophthalmopathy. CDR3 DNA: TGTGCCAGCAGCTTCATCCTAGCGGGGCCCACAGATACGCAGTATTTT. It codes for CASSFILAGPTDTQYF. Complete variable domain (other parts from reference TRBV5-1 and TRBJ2-3): KAGVTQTPRYLIKTRGQQVTLSCSPISGHRSVSWYQQTPGQGLQFLFEYFSETQRNKGNFPGRFSGRQFSNSRSEMNVSTLELGDSALYLCASSFILAGPTDTQYFGPGTRLTVL.